This TCR beta chain was captured in a study of blood T cell repertoires in COVID-19. V gave up 4 bases and J gave up 2 bases; unmatched junction bases: 4. Looked up from germline, CDR1 is LNHDA and CDR2 is SQIVND (reference sequence). The CDR3 covers 15 residues. Participant reports of clinical history set cohort assignment. All recovered Cohort 3 donors got two negative PCRs, got clearance, or saw symptom resolution. As originally analysed: Reference gene primers were amplified, and this amplification served to estimate nucleated cell counts. Assay: immunoSEQ multiplex PCR; the TCRdb copy retains only in-frame clones and omits some. V and J calls and clone size are those listed in that table; D and trimming were worked out from the DNA. The table includes 330,000 or so clones, approximately 88% detected once.

V and J are TRBV19 and TRBJ2-7; 11 nucleotides match TRBD1. The sequencing sample was made of PBMCs or T cells enriched from blood (not recorded which). This sequence was found in a man aged 25-45 years who had recovered from COVID-19. CDR3 in amino acids: CASSRAGQGAYEQYF. In DNA, the CDR3 is TGTGCCAGTAGTAGAGCGGGACAGGGGGCCTACGAGCAGTACTTC.